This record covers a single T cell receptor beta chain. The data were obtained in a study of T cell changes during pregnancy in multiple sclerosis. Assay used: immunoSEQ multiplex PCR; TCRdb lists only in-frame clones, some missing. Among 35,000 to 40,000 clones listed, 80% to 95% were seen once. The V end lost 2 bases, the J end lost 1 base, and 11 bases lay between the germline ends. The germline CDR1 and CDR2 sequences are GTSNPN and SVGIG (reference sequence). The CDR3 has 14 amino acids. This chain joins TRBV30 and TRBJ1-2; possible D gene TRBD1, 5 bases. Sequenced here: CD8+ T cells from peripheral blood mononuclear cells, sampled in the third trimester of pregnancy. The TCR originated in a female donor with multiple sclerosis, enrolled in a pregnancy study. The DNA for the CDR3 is TGTGCCTGGAGTCAGACAGCTCTTAACTATGGCTACACCTTC. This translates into CAWSQTALNYGYTF.